This TCR beta chain derives from a study of blood T cells in healthy people across ages. Study conclusions and caveats: A roughly linear age-dependent decrease characterized TCR beta diversity per million T cells.

A second PCR of 7 to 11 cycles used a sample-barcoded 5' primer and a J-beta primer mix. TCRdb re-called the 5' RACE reads with MiXCR, one entry per CDR3 protein. Among about 650,000 distinct CDR3 sequences listed, about 30% were seen once. The V end was cut by 1 base, the J end by 3 bases, with 9 bases between. This CDR3 region has 14 residues. Germline-derived CDR1 and CDR2 are MNHNS and SASEGT. About this clonotype itself: Its matching antigen is unknown.

The J gene is TRBJ1-2, the V gene TRBV6-1; D unresolved. The sample taken for sequencing was blood. The TCR sequence derives from a woman of 80 years or more in good health. The DNA of the CDR3 is TGTGCCAGCAGTGAAGGGGCCGGAGACTATGGCTACACCTTC. It codes for CASSEGAGDYGYTF.